Listed here is a single T cell receptor beta chain. As yet, its antigen is unknown. This entry is derived from a study of monozygotic twins with inflammatory bowel disease. The CDR3 runs 14 residues. Germline loops: CDR1 SGHRS, CDR2 YFSETQ. Study results and limitations: Sharing of clonotypes with others was lower in IBD patients than in healthy twins, and this was especially so with disease activity.

The unique tags termed UMIs, each holding a 6-nucleotide sample barcode, were added by means of template switching. TCRalpha and TCRbeta cDNA went through two nested PCRs of approximately 16 and 10 cycles. TCRdb reprocessed the 5' RACE reads and reports one entry per CDR3 protein, with no DNA. This table holds under 200,000 distinct CDR3 sequences. Sequencing was performed on blood. The receptor was derived from a human donor with ulcerative colitis or Crohn's disease, or a healthy co-twin of an affected twin (not recorded which). The V call is TRBV5-1, the J call TRBJ2-1. The CDR3 protein is CASSLALNYNEQFF. The full variable domain, completed using reference TRBV5-1 and TRBJ2-1, is KAGVTQTPRYLIKTRGQQVTLSCSPISGHRSVSWYQQTPGQGLQFLFEYFSETQRNKGNFPGRFSGRQFSNSRSEMNVSTLELGDSALYLCASSLALNYNEQFFGPGTRLTVL.